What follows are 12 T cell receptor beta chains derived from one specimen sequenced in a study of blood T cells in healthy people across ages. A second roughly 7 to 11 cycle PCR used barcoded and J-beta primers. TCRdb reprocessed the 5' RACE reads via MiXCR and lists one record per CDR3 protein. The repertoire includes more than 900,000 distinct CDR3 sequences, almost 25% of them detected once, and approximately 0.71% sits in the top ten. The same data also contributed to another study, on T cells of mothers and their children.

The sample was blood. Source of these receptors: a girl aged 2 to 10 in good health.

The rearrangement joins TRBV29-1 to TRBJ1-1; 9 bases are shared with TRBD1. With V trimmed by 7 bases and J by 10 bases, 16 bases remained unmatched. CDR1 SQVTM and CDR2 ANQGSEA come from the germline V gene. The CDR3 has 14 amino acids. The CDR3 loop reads CSALGTGKARGAFF. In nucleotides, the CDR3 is TGCAGCGCGTTAGGGACAGGGAAAGCGCGCGGAGCTTTCTTT.

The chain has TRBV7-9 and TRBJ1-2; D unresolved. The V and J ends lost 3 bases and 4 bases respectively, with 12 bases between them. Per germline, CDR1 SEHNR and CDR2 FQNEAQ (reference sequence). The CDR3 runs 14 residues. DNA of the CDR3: TGTGCCAGCAGCTTGTCGGAGGATCCCTATGGCTACACCTTC. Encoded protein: CASSLSEDPYGYTF.

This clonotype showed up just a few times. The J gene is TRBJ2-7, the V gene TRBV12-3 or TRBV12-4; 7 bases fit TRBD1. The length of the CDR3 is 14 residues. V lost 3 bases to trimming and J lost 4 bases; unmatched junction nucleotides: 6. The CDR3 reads CASSFGTVGYEQYF. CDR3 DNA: TGTGCCAGCAGTTTCGGGACAGTCGGATACGAGCAGTACTTC.

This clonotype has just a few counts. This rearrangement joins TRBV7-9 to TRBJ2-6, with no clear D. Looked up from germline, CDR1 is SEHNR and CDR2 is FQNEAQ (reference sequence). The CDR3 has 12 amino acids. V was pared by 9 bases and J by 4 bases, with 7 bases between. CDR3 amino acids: CARVSGANVLTF. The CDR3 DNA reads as TGTGCCAGGGTGTCCGGGGCCAACGTCCTGACTTTC.

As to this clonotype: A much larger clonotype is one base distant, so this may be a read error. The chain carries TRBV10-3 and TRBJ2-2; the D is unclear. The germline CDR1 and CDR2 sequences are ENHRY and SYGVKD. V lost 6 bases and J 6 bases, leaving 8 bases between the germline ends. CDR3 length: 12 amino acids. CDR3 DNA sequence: TGTGCCATCAGATTCTCCGCCGGGGAGCTGTTTTTT. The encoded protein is CAIRFSAGELFF.

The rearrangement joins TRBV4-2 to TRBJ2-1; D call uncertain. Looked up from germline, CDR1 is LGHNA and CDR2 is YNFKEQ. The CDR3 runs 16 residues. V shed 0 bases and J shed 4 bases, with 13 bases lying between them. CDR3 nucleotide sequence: TGTGCCAGCAGCCAAGAGGCCTCCCCCCTTTACAATGAGCAGTTCTTC. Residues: CASSQEASPLYNEQFF.

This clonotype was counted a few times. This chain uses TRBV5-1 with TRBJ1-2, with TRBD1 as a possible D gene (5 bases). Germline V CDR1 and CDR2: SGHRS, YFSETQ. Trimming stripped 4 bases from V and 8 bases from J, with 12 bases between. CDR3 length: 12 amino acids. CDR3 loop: CASSPGQGGYTF. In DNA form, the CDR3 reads TGCGCCAGCAGCCCGGGCCAGGGAGGCTACACCTTC.

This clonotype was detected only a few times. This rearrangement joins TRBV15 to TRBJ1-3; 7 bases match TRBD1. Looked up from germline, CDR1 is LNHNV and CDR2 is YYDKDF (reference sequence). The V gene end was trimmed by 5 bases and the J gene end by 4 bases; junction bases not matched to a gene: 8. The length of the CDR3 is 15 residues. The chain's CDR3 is CATSGIRQGGNTIYF. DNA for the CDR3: TGTGCCACCAGCGGGATTAGACAGGGAGGAAACACCATATATTTT.

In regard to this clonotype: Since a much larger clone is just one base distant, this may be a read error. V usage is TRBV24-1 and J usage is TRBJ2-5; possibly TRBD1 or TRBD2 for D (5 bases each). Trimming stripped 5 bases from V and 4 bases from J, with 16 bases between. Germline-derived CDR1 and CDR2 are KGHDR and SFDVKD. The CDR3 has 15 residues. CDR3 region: CATSVPGTARETQYF. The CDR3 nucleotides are TGTGCCACCAGTGTGCCCGGGACGGCCAGAGAGACCCAGTACTTC.

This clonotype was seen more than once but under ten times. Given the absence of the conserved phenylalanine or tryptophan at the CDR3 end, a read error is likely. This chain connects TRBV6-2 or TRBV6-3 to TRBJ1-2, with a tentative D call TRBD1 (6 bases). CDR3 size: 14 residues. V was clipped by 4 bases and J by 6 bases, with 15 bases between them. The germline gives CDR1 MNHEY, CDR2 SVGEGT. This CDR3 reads CASSSTPGADGYTL. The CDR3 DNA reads TGTGCCAGCAGTTCAACCCCGGGGGCGGATGGCTACACCCTC.

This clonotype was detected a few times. Here the CDR3 reads CASSPSGQADGNTIYF. The CDR3, as DNA: TGTGCCAGCTCACCATCCGGCCAGGCGGATGGAAACACCATATATTTT. This rearrangement joins TRBV18 to TRBJ1-3; D is unresolved. The CDR3 contains 16 residues. V shed 2 bases and J shed 3 bases, with 14 bases lying between them. The V gene's germline CDR1 is KGHSH and CDR2 LQKENI.

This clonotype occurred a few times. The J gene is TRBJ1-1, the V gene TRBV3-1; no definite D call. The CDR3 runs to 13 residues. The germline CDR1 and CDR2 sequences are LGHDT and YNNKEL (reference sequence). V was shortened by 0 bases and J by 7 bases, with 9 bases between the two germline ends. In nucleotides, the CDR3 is TGTGCCAGCAGCCAAGATGGAGCGGATGAAGCTTTCTTT. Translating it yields CASSQDGADEAFF.